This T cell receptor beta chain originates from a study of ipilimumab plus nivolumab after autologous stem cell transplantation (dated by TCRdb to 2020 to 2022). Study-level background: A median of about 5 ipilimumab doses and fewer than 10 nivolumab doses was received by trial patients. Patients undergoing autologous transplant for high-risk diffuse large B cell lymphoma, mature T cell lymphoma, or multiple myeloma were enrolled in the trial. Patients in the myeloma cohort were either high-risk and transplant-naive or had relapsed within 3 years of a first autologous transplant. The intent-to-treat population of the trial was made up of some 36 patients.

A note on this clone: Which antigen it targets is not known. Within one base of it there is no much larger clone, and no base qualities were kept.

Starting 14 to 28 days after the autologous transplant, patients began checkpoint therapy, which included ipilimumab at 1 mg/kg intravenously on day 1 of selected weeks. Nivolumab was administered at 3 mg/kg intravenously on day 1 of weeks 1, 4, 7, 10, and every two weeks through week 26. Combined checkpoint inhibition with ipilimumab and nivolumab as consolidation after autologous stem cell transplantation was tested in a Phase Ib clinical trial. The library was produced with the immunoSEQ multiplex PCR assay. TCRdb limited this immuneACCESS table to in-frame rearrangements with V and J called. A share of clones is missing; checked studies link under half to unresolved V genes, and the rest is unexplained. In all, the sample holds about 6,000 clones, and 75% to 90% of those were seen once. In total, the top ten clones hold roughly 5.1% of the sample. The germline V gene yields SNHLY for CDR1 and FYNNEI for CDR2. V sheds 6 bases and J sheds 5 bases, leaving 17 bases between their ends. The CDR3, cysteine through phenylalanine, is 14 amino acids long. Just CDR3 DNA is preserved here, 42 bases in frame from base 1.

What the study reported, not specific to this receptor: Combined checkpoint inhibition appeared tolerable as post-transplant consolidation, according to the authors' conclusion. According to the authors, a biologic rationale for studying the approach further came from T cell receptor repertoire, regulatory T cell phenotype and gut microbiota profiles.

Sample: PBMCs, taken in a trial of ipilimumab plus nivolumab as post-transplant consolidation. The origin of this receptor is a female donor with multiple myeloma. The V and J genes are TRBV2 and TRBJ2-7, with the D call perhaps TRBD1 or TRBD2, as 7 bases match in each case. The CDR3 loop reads CASRGRGRRDEQYF. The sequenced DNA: TGTGCCAGCAGGGGGAGGGGGCGAAGGGACGAGCAGTACTTC.